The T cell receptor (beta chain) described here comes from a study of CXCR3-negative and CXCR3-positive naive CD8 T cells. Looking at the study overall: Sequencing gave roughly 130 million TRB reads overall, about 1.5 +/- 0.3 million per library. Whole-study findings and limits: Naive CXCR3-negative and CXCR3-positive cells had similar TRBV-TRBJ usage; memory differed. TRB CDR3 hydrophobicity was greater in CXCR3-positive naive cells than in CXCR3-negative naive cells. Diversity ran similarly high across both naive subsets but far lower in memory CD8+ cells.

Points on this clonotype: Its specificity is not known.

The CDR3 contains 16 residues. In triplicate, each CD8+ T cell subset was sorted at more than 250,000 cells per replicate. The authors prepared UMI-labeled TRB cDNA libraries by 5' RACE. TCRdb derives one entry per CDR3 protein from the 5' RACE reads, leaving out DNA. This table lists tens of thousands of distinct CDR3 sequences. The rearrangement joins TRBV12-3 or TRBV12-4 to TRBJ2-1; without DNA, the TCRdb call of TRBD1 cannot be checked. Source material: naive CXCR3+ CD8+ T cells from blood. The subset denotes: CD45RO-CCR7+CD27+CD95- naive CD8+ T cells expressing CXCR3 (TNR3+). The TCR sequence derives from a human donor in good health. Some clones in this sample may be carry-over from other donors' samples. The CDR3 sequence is CASRGADGRLYNEQFF.